The rows below give T cell receptor beta chains drawn from one sample of a study of T cells in Graves' hyperthyroidism and ophthalmopathy. TCRdb redid the calling of the multiplex PCR reads with MiXCR, one entry per CDR3 protein. This table has roughly 520,000 distinct CDR3 sequences, around a quarter appearing once. The source material was blood. These receptors originate from a woman aged 30 to 39 with Graves' ophthalmopathy. Each CDR3 is given with its conserved first and last residue. Fields, in order: CDR3 protein, V gene.

CDR3aa: CASSPPQKWGGLSYEQYF
v_gene: TRBV12-3/TRBV12-4

CDR3aa: CASSPMEGNYGYTF
v_gene: TRBV18

CDR3aa: CSAKPGGRGETQYF
v_gene: TRBV20-1

CDR3aa: CASSQEGVNTEAFF
v_gene: TRBV4-3

CDR3aa: CATKRGVAYEQYF
v_gene: TRBV27

CDR3aa: CASSRAPSNEQYF
v_gene: TRBV7-2

CDR3aa: CASSPLVLGHEQYF
v_gene: TRBV7-9

CDR3aa: CASSSQAKADGYTF
v_gene: TRBV12-3/TRBV12-4

CDR3aa: CASTDPKEIGETQYF
v_gene: TRBV19

CDR3aa: CASTPLGGRGTYEQYF
v_gene: TRBV27

CDR3aa: CASSFTLFNTEAFF
v_gene: TRBV12-3/TRBV12-4

CDR3aa: CASSYGGGGSYEQYF
v_gene: TRBV6-5

CDR3aa: CSAATDRYEQYF
v_gene: TRBV20-1

CDR3aa: CSVLLDPGLAFF
v_gene: TRBV29-1

CDR3aa: CASGLEEGTEAFF
v_gene: TRBV12-5

CDR3aa: CASSLNGGGKYGGELFF
v_gene: TRBV7-3

CDR3aa: CASKQDRSSGANVLTF
v_gene: TRBV6-2/TRBV6-3

CDR3aa: CASSIRAHGVQETQYF
v_gene: TRBV7-8

CDR3aa: CAISDLQSANYGYTF
v_gene: TRBV10-3

CDR3aa: CASSHEQGSGTGELFF
v_gene: TRBV12-3/TRBV12-4

CDR3aa: CASREQGWTYEQYF
v_gene: TRBV28

CDR3aa: CASSLARSLGANYGYTF
v_gene: TRBV27

CDR3aa: CASSRDRSSNYGYTF
v_gene: TRBV12-3/TRBV12-4

CDR3aa: CASSSNPVAKNIQYF
v_gene: TRBV4-1

CDR3aa: CSVVPSGGYEQYF
v_gene: TRBV29-1

CDR3aa: CSARRDRDIIQPQHF
v_gene: TRBV20-1

CDR3aa: CAGGVQPQHF
v_gene: TRBV28

CDR3aa: CASRNHRDSLNYGYTF
v_gene: TRBV19

CDR3aa: CASSQSGHEQYF
v_gene: TRBV14